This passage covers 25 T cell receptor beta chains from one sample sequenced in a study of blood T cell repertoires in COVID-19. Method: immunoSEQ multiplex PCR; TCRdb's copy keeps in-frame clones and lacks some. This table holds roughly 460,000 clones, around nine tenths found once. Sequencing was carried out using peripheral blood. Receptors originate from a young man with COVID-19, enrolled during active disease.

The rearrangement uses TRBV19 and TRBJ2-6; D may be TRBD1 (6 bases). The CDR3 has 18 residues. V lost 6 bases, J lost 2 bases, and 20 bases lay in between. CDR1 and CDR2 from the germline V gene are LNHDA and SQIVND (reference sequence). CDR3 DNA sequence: TGTGCCAGTAGATCGGGGTACGATCAGGGGACTGGGGCCAACGTCCTGACTTTC. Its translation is CASRSGYDQGTGANVLTF.

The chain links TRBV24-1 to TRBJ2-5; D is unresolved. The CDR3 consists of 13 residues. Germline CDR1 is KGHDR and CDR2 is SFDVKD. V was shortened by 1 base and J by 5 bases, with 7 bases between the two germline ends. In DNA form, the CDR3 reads TGTGCCACCAGTGATTTCGCAGTGGAGACCCAGTACTTC. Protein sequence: CATSDFAVETQYF.

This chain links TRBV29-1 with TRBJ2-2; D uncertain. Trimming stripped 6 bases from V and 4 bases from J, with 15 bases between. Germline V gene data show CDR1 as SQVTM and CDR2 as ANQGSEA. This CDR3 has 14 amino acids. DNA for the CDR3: TGCAGCGTCGACCGTGGCTCGGGCACCGGGGAGCTGTTTTTT. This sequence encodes CSVDRGSGTGELFF.

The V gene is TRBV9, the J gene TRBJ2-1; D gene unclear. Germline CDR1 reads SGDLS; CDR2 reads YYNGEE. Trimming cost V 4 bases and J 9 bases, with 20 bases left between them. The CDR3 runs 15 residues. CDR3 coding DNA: TGTGCCAGCAGCCCCTTCGAGGATTTAGTGGGTGAGCAGTTCTTC. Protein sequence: CASSPFEDLVGEQFF.

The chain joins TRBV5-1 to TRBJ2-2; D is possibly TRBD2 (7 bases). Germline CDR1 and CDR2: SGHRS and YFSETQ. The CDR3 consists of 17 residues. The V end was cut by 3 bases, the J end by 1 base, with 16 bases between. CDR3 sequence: CASSSAVGGLNTGELFF. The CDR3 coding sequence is TGCGCCAGCAGCTCGGCGGTGGGGGGGCTGAACACCGGGGAGCTGTTTTTT.

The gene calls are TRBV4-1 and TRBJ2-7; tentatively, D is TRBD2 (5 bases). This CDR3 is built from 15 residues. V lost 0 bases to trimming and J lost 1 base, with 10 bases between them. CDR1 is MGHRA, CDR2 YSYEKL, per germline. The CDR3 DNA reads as TGCGCCAGCAGCCAAGATGGACGGACTTCCTACGAGCAGTACTTC. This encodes CASSQDGRTSYEQYF.

The CDR3: CASLRGKSEDNYGYTF. In DNA, the CDR3 is TGTGCCAGCCTAAGGGGGAAATCAGAAGATAACTATGGCTACACCTTC. The gene calls are TRBV6-4 and TRBJ1-2; possibly TRBD1 for D (6 bases). Germline-derived CDR1 and CDR2 are MRHNA and SNTAGT. The CDR3 length is 16 residues. With 8 bases removed from V and 1 base from J, the gap between germline ends came to 20 bases.

CDR3 protein: CASSQGLVSETQYF. Written as DNA, the CDR3 is TGTGCCAGCAGCCAAGGACTAGTCTCAGAGACCCAGTACTTC. This rearrangement joins TRBV3-1 (or the pseudogene TRBV3-2) to TRBJ2-5; possibly TRBD2 for D (6 bases). The CDR3 length is 14 residues. V lost 1 base to trimming and J lost 4 bases, with 10 bases between them. Per the germline V gene, CDR1 is LGHDT and CDR2 is YNNKEL (reference sequence).

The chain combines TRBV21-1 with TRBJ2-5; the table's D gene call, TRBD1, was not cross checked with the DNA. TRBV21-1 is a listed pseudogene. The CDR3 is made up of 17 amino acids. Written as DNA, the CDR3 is TGTGCCAGCAGCGACAGCGCGGACAGACGATTCCAAGAGACCCAGTACTTC. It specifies CASSDSADRRFQETQYF.

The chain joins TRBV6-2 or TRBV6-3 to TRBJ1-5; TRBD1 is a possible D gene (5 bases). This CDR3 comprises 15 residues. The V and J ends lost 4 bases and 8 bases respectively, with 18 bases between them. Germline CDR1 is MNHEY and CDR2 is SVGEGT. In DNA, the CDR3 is TGTGCCAGCAGTTCTCGGACATCCCTTAGGAAGCCCCAGCATTTT. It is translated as CASSSRTSLRKPQHF.

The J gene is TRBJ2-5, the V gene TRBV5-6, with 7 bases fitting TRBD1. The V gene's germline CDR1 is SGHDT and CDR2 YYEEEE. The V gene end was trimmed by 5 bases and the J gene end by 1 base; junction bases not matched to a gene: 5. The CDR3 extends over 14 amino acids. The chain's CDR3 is CASREQGPQETQYF. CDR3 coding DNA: TGTGCCAGCAGGGAACAGGGGCCCCAAGAGACCCAGTACTTC.

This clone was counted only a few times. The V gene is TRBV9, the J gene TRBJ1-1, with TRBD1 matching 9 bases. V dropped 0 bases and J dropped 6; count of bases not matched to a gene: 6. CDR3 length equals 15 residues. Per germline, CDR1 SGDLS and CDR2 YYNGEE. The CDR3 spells CASSVATGGFPEAFF. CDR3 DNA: TGTGCCAGCAGCGTAGCGACAGGGGGTTTCCCTGAAGCTTTCTTT.

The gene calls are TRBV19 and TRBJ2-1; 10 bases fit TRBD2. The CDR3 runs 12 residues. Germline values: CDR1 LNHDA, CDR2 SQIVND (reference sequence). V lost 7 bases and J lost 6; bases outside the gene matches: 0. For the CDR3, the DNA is TGTGCCAGTACTAGCGGGAGCAATGAGCAGTTCTTC. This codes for CASTSGSNEQFF.

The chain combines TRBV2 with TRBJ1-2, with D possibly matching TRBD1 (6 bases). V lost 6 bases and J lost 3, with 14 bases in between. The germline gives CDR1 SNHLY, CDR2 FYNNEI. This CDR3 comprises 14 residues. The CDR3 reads CASRPGGGDYGYTF. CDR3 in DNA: TGTGCCAGCAGGCCGGGGGGCGGTGACTATGGCTACACCTTC.

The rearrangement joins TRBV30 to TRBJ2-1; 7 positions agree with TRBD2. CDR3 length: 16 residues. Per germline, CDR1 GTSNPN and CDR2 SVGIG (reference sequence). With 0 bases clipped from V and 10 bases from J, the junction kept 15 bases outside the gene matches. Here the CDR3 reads CAWSVLKTSMGGEQFF. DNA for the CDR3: TGTGCCTGGAGTGTACTCAAGACTAGTATGGGGGGGGAGCAGTTCTTC.

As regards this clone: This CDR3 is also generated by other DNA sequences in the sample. CDR3 sequence: CASSSRDGNIQYF. CDR3 nucleotides: TGTGCCAGCAGCTCCAGGGATGGGAACATTCAGTACTTC. The chain joins TRBV5-6 to TRBJ2-4, with D perhaps matching TRBD1 (5 bases). CDR1 is SGHDT and CDR2 is YYEEEE in the germline V gene. V was clipped by 3 bases and J by 7 bases, with 11 bases between them. The CDR3 loop spans 13 amino acids.

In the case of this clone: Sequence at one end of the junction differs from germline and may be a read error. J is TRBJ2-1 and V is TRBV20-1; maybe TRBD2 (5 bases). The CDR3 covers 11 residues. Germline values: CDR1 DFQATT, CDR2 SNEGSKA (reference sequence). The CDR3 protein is CSAALASERFF. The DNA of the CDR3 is TGCAGTGCCGCCTTAGCGTCGGAGCGGTTCTTC.

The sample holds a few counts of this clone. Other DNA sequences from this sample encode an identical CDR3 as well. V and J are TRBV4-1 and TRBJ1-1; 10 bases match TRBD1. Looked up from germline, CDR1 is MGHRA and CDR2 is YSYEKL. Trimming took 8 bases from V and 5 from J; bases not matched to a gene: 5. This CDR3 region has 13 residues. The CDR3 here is CASRRTGGTEAFF. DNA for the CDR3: TGCGCCAGCCGGAGGACAGGGGGGACTGAAGCTTTCTTT.

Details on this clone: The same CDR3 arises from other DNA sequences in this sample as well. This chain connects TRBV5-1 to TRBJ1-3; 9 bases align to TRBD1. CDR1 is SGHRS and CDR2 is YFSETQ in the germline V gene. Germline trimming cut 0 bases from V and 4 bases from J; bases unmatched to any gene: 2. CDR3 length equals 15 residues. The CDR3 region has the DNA TGCGCCAGCAGCTTGGGAGGACAGGGGGGAAACACCATATATTTT. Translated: CASSLGGQGGNTIYF.

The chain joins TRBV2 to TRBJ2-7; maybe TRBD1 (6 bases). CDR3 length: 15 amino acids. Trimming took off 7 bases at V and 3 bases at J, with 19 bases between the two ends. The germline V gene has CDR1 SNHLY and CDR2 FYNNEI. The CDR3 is CASKDLPTGNYEQYF. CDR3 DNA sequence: TGTGCCAGCAAGGACCTACCTACAGGGAACTACGAGCAGTACTTC.

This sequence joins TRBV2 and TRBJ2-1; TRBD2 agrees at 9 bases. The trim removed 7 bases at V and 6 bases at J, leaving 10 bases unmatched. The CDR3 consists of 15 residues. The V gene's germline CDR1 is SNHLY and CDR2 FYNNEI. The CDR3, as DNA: TGTGCCAGCAAAAGTTCTAGCGGGATCCGCAATGAGCAGTTCTTC. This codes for CASKSSSGIRNEQFF.

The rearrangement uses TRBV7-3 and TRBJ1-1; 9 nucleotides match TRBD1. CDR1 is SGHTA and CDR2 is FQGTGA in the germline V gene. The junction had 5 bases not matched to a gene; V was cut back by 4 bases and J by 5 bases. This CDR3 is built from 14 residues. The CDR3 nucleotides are TGTGCCAGCAGCTCCGGGACAGGGATTACTGAAGCTTTCTTT. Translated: CASSSGTGITEAFF. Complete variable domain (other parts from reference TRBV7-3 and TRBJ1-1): GAGVSQTPSNKVTEKGKYVELRCDPISGHTALYWYRQSLGQGPEFLIYFQGTGAADDSGLPNDRFFAVRPEGSVSTLKIQRTERGDSAVYLCASSSGTGITEAFFGQGTRLTVV.

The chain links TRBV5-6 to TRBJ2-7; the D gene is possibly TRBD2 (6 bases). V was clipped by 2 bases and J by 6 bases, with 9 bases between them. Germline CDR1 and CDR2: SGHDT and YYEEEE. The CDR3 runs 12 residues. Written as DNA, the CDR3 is TGTGCCAGCAGCTTATGGCGGGGCGAGCAGTACTTC. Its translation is CASSLWRGEQYF. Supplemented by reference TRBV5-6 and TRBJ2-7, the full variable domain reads DAGVTQSPTHLIKTRGQQVTLRCSPKSGHDTVSWYQQALGQGPQFIFQYYEEEERQRGNFPDRFSGHQFPNYSSELNVNALLLGDSALYLCASSLWRGEQYFGPGTRLTVT.

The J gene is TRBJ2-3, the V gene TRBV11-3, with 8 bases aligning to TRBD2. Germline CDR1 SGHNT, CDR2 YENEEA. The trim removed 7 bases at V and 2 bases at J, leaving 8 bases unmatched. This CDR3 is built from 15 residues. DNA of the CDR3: TGTGCCAGCAACTGGGGGACTAGTAACACAGATACGCAGTATTTT. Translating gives CASNWGTSNTDTQYF.

CDR3 coding DNA: TGTGCCAGCACTACCTCGGGCGGGGGGTACAATGAGCAGTTCTTC. It codes for CASTTSGGGYNEQFF. The V and J genes are TRBV6-5 and TRBJ2-1; 8 bases map to TRBD2. V lost 7 bases, J lost 4 bases, and 9 bases stayed unmatched. The CDR3 sequence is 15 residues long. Germline V gives CDR1 MNHEY, CDR2 SVGAGI.